A single sample is the source of the 5 T cell receptor beta chains below, sequenced in a study of T cell changes during pregnancy in multiple sclerosis. Method: immunoSEQ multiplex PCR; TCRdb's copy keeps in-frame clones and lacks some. The sample contains 50,000 to 60,000 clones, approximately 90% of which appear only once. The sample consisted of CD4+ T cells from peripheral blood mononuclear cells, taken in the first trimester of pregnancy. The receptors derive from a female donor with multiple sclerosis, enrolled in a pregnancy study.

This clone has a handful of counts. J is TRBJ1-4 and V is TRBV27; D is perhaps TRBD1 (6 bases). There are 15 residues in the CDR3. V shed 5 bases and J shed 5 bases, with 15 bases lying between them. Germline CDR1 is MNHEY and CDR2 is SMNVEV (reference sequence). This CDR3 is CASSLTGRLNEKLFF. The CDR3 DNA sequence: TGTGCCAGCAGTCTGACAGGACGACTAAATGAAAAACTGTTTTTT.

The chain links TRBV7-9 to TRBJ2-3; a weak D match, TRBD2 (5 bases). Trimming left V 2 bases short and J 0 bases short, with 12 bases between. This CDR3 comprises 16 residues. Looked up from germline, CDR1 is SEHNR and CDR2 is FQNEAQ (reference sequence). The CDR3 DNA reads TGTGCCAGCAGCTTACGTCGGACGGGGAGCACAGATACGCAGTATTTT. Translation gives CASSLRRTGSTDTQYF.

V is TRBV30 and J is TRBJ2-1; 10 nucleotides line up with TRBD2. Germline CDR1 and CDR2: GTSNPN and SVGIG (reference sequence). The CDR3 has 15 amino acids. The junction had 1 base not matched to a gene; V was cut back by 2 bases and J by 0 bases. This CDR3 reads CAWSLAGVSYNEQFF. CDR3 DNA: TGTGCCTGGAGTCTAGCGGGGGTCTCCTACAATGAGCAGTTCTTC.

The gene calls are TRBV14 and TRBJ1-1; TRBD1 is a possible D gene (5 bases). The CDR3 has 18 amino acids. Germline V CDR1 and CDR2: SGHDN, FVKESK. With 6 bases removed from V and 2 bases from J, the gap between germline ends came to 25 bases. In DNA form, the CDR3 reads TGTGCCAGCAGTACGTGGGATACAGGCCACTGGGATAACACTGAAGCTTTCTTT. Translated: CASSTWDTGHWDNTEAFF.

This clone showed up just a few times. The J gene is TRBJ1-2, the V gene TRBV7-9, with 7 bases aligning to TRBD1. The CDR3 has 13 residues. V trimming: 1 base; J trimming: 8 bases; junction bases outside the gene matches: 4. Germline assignment: CDR1 SEHNR and CDR2 FQNEAQ (reference sequence). The CDR3 DNA reads as TGTGCCAGCAGCTTAGAGACAGGGAGCGGCTACACCTTC. Its protein is CASSLETGSGYTF.